The following is a T cell receptor (beta chain) sequence with its context. This specimen belongs to a study of shared clonotypes between healthy human individuals. Assay: immunoSEQ multiplex PCR; the TCRdb copy retains only in-frame clones and omits some. The top ten clones hold around 0.4% of a sample with 2 million to 3 million clones, roughly 93% of them seen once. The CDR3 extends over 11 amino acids. V was pared by 6 bases and J by 7 bases, with 2 bases of the junction left unmatched. Germline V gene lookup returns CDR1 MNHNY and CDR2 SVGAGI (reference sequence). Nashville, Tennessee was home to all donors, who were Caucasian adults. The investigators split CD4+ cells into a CD45RA+ naive subset and a CD45RA-negative memory subset.

This clonotype was obtained from a man aged 18 to 29 in good health. Some clones in this sample may be carry-over from other donors' samples. Sequencing was performed on naive CD4+ T cells from PBMCs. The sample's subset: CD45RA+ positively selected. The chain recombines TRBV6-6 with TRBJ1-1; TRBD1 agrees at 7 bases. The CDR3 here is CASSRTGEAFF. CDR3 nucleotide sequence: TGTGCCAGCAGCCGGACAGGTGAAGCTTTCTTT.